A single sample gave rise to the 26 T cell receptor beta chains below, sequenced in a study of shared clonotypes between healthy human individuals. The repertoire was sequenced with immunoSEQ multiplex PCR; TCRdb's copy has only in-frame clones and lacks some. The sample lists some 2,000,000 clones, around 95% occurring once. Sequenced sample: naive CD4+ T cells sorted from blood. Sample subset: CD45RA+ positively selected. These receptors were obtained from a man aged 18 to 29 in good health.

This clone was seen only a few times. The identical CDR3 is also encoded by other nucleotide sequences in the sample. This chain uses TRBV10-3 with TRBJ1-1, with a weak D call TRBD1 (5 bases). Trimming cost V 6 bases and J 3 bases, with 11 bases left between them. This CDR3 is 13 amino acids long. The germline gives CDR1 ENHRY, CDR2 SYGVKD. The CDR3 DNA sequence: TGTGCCATCAGCCTTACAGGTGACACTGAAGCTTTCTTT. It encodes CAISLTGDTEAFF.

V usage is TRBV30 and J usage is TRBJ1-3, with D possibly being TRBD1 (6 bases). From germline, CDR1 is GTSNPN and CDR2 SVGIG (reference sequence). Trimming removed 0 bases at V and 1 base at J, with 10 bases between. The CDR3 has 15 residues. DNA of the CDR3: TGTGCCTGGAGTGTAGGGACACCATCTGGAAACACCATATATTTT. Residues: CAWSVGTPSGNTIYF.

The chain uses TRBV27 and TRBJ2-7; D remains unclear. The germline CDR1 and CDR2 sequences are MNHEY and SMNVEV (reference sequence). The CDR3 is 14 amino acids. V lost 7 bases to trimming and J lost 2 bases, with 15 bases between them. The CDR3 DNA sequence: TGTGCCAGCATGAAAGTAGACTCACCCTACGAGCAGTACTTC. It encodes CASMKVDSPYEQYF.

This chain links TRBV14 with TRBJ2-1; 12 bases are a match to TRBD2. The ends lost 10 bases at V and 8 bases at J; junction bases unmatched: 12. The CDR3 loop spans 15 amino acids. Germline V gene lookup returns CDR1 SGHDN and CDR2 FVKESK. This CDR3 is CATAAPSGRAHEQFF. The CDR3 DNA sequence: TGTGCCACCGCAGCTCCTAGCGGGAGGGCCCATGAGCAGTTCTTC.

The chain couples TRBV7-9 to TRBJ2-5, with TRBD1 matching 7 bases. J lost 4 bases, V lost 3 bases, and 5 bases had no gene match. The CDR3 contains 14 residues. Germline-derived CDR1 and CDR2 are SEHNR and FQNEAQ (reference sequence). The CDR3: CASSFHDRAETQYF. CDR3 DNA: TGTGCCAGCAGCTTCCATGACAGGGCAGAGACCCAGTACTTC.

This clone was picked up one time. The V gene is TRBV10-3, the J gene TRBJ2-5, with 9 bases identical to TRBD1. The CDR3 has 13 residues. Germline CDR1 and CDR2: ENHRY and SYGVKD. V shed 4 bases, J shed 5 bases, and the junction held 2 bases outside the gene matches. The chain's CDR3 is CAISGTGVETQYF. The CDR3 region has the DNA TGTGCCATCAGTGGGACAGGGGTGGAGACCCAGTACTTC.

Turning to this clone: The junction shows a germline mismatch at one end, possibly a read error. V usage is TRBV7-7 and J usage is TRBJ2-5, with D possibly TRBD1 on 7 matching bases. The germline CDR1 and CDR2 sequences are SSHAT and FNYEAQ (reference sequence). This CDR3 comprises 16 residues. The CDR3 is CASSPREAGGRETQYF. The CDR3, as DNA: TGTGCTAGCAGCCCCCGCGAGGCAGGGGGGCGGGAGACCCAGTACTTC.

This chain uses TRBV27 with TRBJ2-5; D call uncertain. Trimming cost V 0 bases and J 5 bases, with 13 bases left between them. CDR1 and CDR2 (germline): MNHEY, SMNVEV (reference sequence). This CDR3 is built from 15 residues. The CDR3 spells CASSLSRSRWETQYF. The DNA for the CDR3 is TGTGCCAGCAGTTTATCCCGTTCCAGATGGGAGACCCAGTACTTC.

CDR3 in DNA: TGCGCCAGCAGTTCCGGCGGACTAGCGGGGACTAACGAGCAGTACTTC. As protein: CASSSGGLAGTNEQYF. V and J are TRBV5-1 and TRBJ2-7, with TRBD2 identical over 12 bases. This CDR3 comprises 16 residues. V gave up 5 bases and J gave up 5 bases; unmatched junction bases: 11. Germline loops: CDR1 SGHRS, CDR2 YFSETQ.

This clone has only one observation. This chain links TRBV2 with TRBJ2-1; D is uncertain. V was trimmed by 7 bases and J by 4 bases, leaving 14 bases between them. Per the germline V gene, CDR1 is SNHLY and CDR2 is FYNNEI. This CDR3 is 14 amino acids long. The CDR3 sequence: CASMTGWIYNEQFF. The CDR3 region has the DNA TGTGCCAGCATGACTGGATGGATTTACAATGAGCAGTTCTTC. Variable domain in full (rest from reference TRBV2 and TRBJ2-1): EPEVTQTPSHQVTQMGQEVILRCVPISNHLYFYWYRQILGQKVEFLVSFYNNEISEKSEIFDDQFSVERPDGSNFTLKIRSTKLEDSAMYFCASMTGWIYNEQFFGPGTRLTVL.

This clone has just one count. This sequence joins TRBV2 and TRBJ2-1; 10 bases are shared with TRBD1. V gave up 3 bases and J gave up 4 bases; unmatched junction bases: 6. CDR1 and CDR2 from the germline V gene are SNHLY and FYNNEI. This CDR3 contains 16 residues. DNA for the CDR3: TGTGCCAGCAGTGAGCTAAGGACAGGGGGTTACAATGAGCAGTTCTTC. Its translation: CASSELRTGGYNEQFF.

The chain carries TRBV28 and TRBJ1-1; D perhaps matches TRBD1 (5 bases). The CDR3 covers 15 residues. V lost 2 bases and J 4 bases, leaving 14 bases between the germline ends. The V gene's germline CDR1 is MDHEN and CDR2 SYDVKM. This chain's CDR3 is CASSLTGVGITEAFF. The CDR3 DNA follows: TGTGCCAGCAGTTTAACGGGGGTGGGAATCACTGAAGCTTTCTTT.

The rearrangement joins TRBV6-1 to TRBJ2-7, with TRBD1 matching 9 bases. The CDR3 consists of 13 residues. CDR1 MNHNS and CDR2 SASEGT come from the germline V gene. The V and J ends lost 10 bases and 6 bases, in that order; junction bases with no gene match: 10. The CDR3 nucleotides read TGTGCCACCGCCAGACAGGACAGGGGCGAGCAGTACTTC. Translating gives CATARQDRGEQYF.

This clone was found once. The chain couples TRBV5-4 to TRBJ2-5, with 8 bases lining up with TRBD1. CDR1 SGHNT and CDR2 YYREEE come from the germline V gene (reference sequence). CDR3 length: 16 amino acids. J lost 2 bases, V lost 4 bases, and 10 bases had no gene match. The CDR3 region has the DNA TGTGCCAGCAGCCCAGGACAGGGCTGGAAACAAGAGACCCAGTACTTC. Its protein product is CASSPGQGWKQETQYF.

CDR3 sequence (DNA): TGTGCCAGCGCCAATGGACTAGCGGGGGACGAGCAGTACTTC. The encoded protein is CASANGLAGDEQYF. The V and J genes are TRBV6-6 and TRBJ2-7; TRBD2 agrees at 13 bases. Germline trimming cut 8 bases from V and 5 bases from J; bases unmatched to any gene: 6. The CDR3 is 14 residues long. From germline, CDR1 is MNHNY and CDR2 SVGAGI (reference sequence).

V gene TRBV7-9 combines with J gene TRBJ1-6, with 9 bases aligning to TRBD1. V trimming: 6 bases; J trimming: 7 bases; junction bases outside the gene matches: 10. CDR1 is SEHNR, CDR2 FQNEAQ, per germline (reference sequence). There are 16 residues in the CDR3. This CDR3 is CASRLEEGQGNSPLHF. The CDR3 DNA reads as TGTGCCAGCAGACTAGAAGAGGGACAGGGCAATTCACCCCTCCACTTT.

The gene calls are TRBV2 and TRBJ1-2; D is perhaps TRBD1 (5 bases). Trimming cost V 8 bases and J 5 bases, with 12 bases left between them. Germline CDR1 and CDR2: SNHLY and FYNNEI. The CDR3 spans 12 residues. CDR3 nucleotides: TGTGCCAGCGCCGGGACGGGGTATGGCTACACCTTC. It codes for CASAGTGYGYTF.

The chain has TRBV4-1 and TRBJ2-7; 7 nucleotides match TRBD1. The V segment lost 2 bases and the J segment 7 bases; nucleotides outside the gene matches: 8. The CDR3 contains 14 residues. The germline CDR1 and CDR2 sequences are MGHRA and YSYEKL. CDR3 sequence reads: CASSQSDRFGEQYF. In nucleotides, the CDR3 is TGCGCCAGCAGCCAATCGGACAGGTTCGGAGAGCAGTACTTC.

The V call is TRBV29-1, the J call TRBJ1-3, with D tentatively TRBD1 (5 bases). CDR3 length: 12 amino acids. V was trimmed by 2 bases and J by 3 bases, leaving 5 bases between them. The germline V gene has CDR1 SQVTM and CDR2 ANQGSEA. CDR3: CSVERGGNTIYF. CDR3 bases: TGCAGCGTTGAAAGGGGTGGAAACACCATATATTTT. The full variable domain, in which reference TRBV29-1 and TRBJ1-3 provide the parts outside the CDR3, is SAVISQKPSRDICQRGTSLTIQCQVDSQVTMMFWYRQQPGQSLTLIATANQGSEATYESGFVIDKFPISRPNLTFSTLTVSNMSPEDSSIYLCSVERGGNTIYFGEGSWLTVV.

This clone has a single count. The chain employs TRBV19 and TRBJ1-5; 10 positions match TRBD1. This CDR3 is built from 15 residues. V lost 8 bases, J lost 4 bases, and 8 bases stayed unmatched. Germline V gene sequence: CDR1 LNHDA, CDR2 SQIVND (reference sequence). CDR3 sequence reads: CASRTGGSLNQPQHF. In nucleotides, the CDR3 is TGTGCCAGTCGGACAGGGGGGTCTCTAAATCAGCCCCAGCATTTT.

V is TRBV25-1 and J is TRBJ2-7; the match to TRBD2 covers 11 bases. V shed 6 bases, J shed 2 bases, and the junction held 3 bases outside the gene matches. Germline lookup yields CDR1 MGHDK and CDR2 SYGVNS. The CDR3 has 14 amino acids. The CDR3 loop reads CASRTSGGTYEQYF. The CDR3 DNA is TGTGCCAGCAGAACTAGCGGGGGCACCTACGAGCAGTACTTC.

The CDR3 DNA reads as TGTGCCAGCAGCTTAAACCATCCGGAGACCCAGTACTTC. Amino acid sequence: CASSLNHPETQYF. The chain recombines TRBV7-6 with TRBJ2-5; unclear D gene. The CDR3 covers 13 residues. In germline, CDR1 is SGHVS, CDR2 FNYEAQ. Trimming pared 2 bases from V and 5 bases from J, leaving 9 bases between. The whole variable domain, filled in from reference TRBV7-6 and TRBJ2-5, reads GAGVSQSPRYKVTKRGQDVALRCDPISGHVSLYWYRQALGQGPEFLTYFNYEAQQDKSGLPNDRFSAERPEGSISTLTIQRTEQRDSAMYRCASSLNHPETQYFGPGTRLLVL.

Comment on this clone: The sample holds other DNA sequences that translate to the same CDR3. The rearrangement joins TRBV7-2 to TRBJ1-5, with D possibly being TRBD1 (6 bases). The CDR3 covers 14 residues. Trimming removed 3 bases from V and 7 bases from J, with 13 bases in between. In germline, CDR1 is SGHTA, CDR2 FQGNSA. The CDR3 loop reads CASSLVQGNQPQHF. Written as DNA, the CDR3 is TGTGCCAGCAGCTTGGTCCAGGGGAACCAGCCCCAGCATTTT.

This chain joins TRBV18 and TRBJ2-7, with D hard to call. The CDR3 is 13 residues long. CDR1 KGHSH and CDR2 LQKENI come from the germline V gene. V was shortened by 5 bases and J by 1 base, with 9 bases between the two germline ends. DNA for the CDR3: TGTGCCAGCTCATCCCAGGAGTCCTACGAGCAGTACTTC. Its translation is CASSSQESYEQYF.

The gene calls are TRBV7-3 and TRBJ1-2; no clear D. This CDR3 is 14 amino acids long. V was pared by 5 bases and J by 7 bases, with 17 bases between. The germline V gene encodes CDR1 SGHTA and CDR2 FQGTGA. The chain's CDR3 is CASSPREGSSGYTF. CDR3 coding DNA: TGTGCCAGCAGCCCGCGAGAGGGAAGCAGTGGCTACACCTTC.

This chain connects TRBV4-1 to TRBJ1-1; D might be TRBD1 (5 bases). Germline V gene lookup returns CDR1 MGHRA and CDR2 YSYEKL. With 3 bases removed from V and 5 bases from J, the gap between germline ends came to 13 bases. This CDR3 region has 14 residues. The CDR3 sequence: CASSQGLLGTEAFF. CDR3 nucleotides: TGCGCCAGCAGCCAGGGACTCCTAGGAACTGAAGCTTTCTTT.